Listed below are T cell receptor beta chains from one sample, sequenced in a study of blood T cell repertoires in COVID-19. Assay used: immunoSEQ multiplex PCR; TCRdb lists only in-frame clones, some missing. This table has 50,000 or so clones, around 86% appearing once. Sample: peripheral blood. Receptors were obtained from a man aged 65-85 years with acute or convalescent COVID-19. CDR3s leave out the opening cysteine and the closing phenylalanine or tryptophan.

>TRBV15|TRBJ1-1
ATNPGKNTEAF
>TRBV30|TRBJ1-1
AWSGTGGAF
>TRBV4-1|TRBJ2-5
ASSQGAGYRETQY
>TRBV3-1/TRBV3-2|TRBJ2-7
ASSPMGLNEQY
>TRBV7-9|TRBJ2-3
ASSFTGADTQY
>TRBV7-9|TRBJ1-6
ASSKTGTDNSPLH
>TRBV5-1|TRBJ2-2
ASSLMTGTPGELF
>TRBV14|TRBJ2-7
ASSQVAKSYEQY
>TRBV19|TRBJ2-7
ASSATGEPYEQY
>TRBV7-3|TRBJ2-1
ASSLLDSLEQF
>TRBV4-1|TRBJ1-1
ASSHRRQGLGMNTEAF
>TRBV5-1|TRBJ2-2
ASSRLGDSPTGELF
>TRBV3-1/TRBV3-2|TRBJ2-7
ASSKGSSYEQY
>TRBV3-1/TRBV3-2|TRBJ2-5
ASSQATSGGPLQETQY
>TRBV11-2|TRBJ2-7
ASRQGFSSYEQY